This passage covers 23 T cell receptor beta chains from one sample sequenced in a study of T cell repertoires in cytomegalovirus infection. MiXCR was run by TCRdb on the reads, yielding one entry per CDR3 protein. The table records 400,000 to 550,000 distinct CDR3 sequences, around 11% of them present only once. The sequenced material came from PBMCs. All receptors come from a human donor in good health (CMV status not recorded). Some clones in this sample may be carry-over from other donors' samples.

This clonotype was recorded many times. The CDR3 DNA follows: TGTGCCAGCAGCTTAGCTAGGAGGAGTTCTGGGGCCAACGTCCTGACTTTC. This sequence encodes CASSLARRSSGANVLTF. The J gene is TRBJ2-6, the V gene TRBV11-2; D possibly corresponds to TRBD2 (5 bases). The CDR3 contains 17 residues. CDR1 is SGHAT, CDR2 FQNNGV, per germline. Trimming removed 1 base from V and 1 base from J, with 11 bases in between.

In this sample, this clonotype turned up many times. The chain recombines TRBV7-6 with TRBJ2-4; 9 bases agree with TRBD2. V was clipped by 5 bases and J by 4 bases; unmatched bases: 6. The CDR3 contains 15 residues. Germline V lookup: CDR1 SGHVS, CDR2 FNYEAQ. DNA for the CDR3: TGTGCCAGCAGCCCTAGACTAGCGGCAAAAAACATTCAGTACTTC. This sequence encodes CASSPRLAAKNIQYF.

The table lists this clonotype with a few counts. The V gene is TRBV5-4, the J gene TRBJ2-2; TRBD2 aligns across 7 bases. Trimming cost V 9 bases and J 2 bases; bases outside gene matches: 7. Germline assignment: CDR1 SGHNT and CDR2 YYREEE (reference sequence). CDR3 size: 14 residues. The CDR3 nucleotides are TGTGCCACCTCGCTAGCGGCTAACACCGGGGAGCTGTTTTTT. Amino acids: CATSLAANTGELFF. Full variable domain (remainder filled in from reference TRBV5-4 and TRBJ2-2): ETGVTQSPTHLIKTRGQQVTLRCSSQSGHNTVSWYQQALGQGPQFIFQYYREEENGRGNFPPRFSGLQFPNYSSELNVNALELDDSALYLCATSLAANTGELFFGEGSRLTVL.

This clonotype was seen many times. The CDR3 nucleotides read TGTGCCAGCAGCTCAGGACAGGGGAGGATGAACACTGAAGCTTTCTTT. It is translated as CASSSGQGRMNTEAFF. The chain recombines TRBV7-9 with TRBJ1-1; 9 bases fit TRBD1. Germline V gives CDR1 SEHNR, CDR2 FQNEAQ (reference sequence). With 4 bases clipped from V and 0 bases from J, the junction kept 6 bases outside the gene matches. There are 16 residues in the CDR3.

The sample holds many counts of this clonotype. This chain uses TRBV7-8 with TRBJ2-2; 10 bases are shared with TRBD2. CDR1 and CDR2 from the germline V gene are SGHVS and FQNEAQ. The CDR3 is 17 residues long. The J segment lost 4 bases and the V segment lost 3 bases, leaving 8 bases of the junction unmatched. This chain's CDR3 is CASSFLAGGGSTGELFF. In DNA, the CDR3 is TGTGCCAGCAGCTTTTTAGCGGGAGGTGGGAGCACCGGGGAGCTGTTTTTT.

This clonotype showed up many times. The chain employs TRBV6-5 and TRBJ1-1; D not certain. The CDR3 extends over 12 amino acids. V was trimmed by 6 bases and J by 4 bases, leaving 9 bases between them. The germline V gene encodes CDR1 MNHEY and CDR2 SVGAGI. CDR3 bases: TGTGCCAGCAGCCACCGGGGCACTGAAGCTTTCTTT. Residues: CASSHRGTEAFF.

The gene calls are TRBV5-5 and TRBJ1-2; unclear D gene. The CDR3 is 13 amino acids. The germline gives CDR1 SGHKS, CDR2 YYEKEE (reference sequence). The germline V and J ends were trimmed by 0 bases and 7 bases, with 10 bases remaining between them. As DNA, the CDR3 is TGTGCCAGCAGCTTGGGCGTGGGGTCTGGCTACACCTTC. Translating gives CASSLGVGSGYTF.

This clonotype was detected a few times. The rearrangement uses TRBV5-4 and TRBJ1-5, with 7 nucleotides matching TRBD1. CDR3 size: 16 residues. Germline-derived CDR1 and CDR2 are SGHNT and YYREEE (reference sequence). V shed 2 bases and J 0 bases; nucleotides not matched to a gene: 5. DNA for the CDR3: TGTGCCAGCAGCTTTGGCGGGACAGTTAGCAATCAGCCCCAGCATTTT. This sequence encodes CASSFGGTVSNQPQHF.

This clonotype was detected ten times or more. The chain has TRBV6-1 and TRBJ2-1, with D possibly matching TRBD2 (5 bases). V gave up 4 bases and J gave up 8 bases, with 12 bases separating them. The length of the CDR3 is 13 residues. Germline CDR1 reads MNHNS; CDR2 reads SASEGT. Written as DNA, the CDR3 is TGTGCCAGCAGTGTAGAGGGATTCGATGAGCAGTTCTTC. It encodes CASSVEGFDEQFF.

This clonotype has at least ten counts. The junction departs from germline at one end; a sequencing error may be responsible. The chain couples TRBV6-1 to TRBJ2-7; D ambiguous. Per germline, CDR1 MNHNS and CDR2 SASEGT. The CDR3 is 10 amino acids. DNA of the CDR3: TGTGCCACCGCCCGGACCCACGGTGACTTC. Its protein is CATARTHGDF.

There are many counts of this clonotype. The rearrangement joins TRBV4-2 to TRBJ2-3, with D tentatively TRBD1 (5 bases). The V end lost 0 bases, the J end lost 0 bases, and 10 bases lay between the germline ends. This CDR3 has 16 amino acids. Germline CDR1 LGHNA, CDR2 YNFKEQ. CDR3 amino acids: CASSQEGRASTDTQYF. The CDR3 DNA reads as TGTGCCAGCAGCCAAGAGGGCAGGGCTAGCACAGATACGCAGTATTTT.

This clonotype occurred many times. V gene TRBV6-1 combines with J gene TRBJ2-7; 8 bases line up with TRBD1. Germline CDR1 MNHNS, CDR2 SASEGT. The trim removed 6 bases at V and 1 base at J, leaving 8 bases unmatched. The CDR3 is 15 residues long. The CDR3 loop is CASSKGTGNSYEQYF. CDR3 in DNA: TGTGCCAGCAGCAAAGGGACAGGAAATTCCTACGAGCAGTACTTC.

This clonotype was observed at least ten times. This chain uses TRBV7-3 with TRBJ2-2; 7 bases line up with TRBD2. The V gene end was trimmed by 5 bases and the J gene end by 1 base; junction bases not matched to a gene: 7. This CDR3 contains 16 residues. Germline V gene sequence: CDR1 SGHTA, CDR2 FQGTGA. The CDR3 loop is CASSGRGGGNTGELFF. CDR3 DNA sequence: TGTGCCAGCAGCGGAAGGGGCGGGGGGAACACCGGGGAGCTGTTTTTT.

This clonotype was counted many times. The rearrangement joins TRBV7-6 to TRBJ1-1, with D unclear. This CDR3 is 14 amino acids long. Germline V gives CDR1 SGHVS, CDR2 FNYEAQ. V shed 3 bases and J shed 5 bases, with 13 bases lying between them. In DNA form, the CDR3 reads TGTGCCAGCAGCTTCGACCGGGCGGGAACTGAAGCTTTCTTT. It yields the protein CASSFDRAGTEAFF.

There are many counts of this clonotype. This chain links TRBV5-4 with TRBJ2-2; a weak D match, TRBD2 (5 bases). Germline V gives CDR1 SGHNT, CDR2 YYREEE (reference sequence). CDR3 length: 12 residues. The germline V and J ends were trimmed by 4 bases and 5 bases, with 6 bases remaining between them. The CDR3 sequence is CASSRETGELFF. The DNA for the CDR3 is TGTGCCAGCAGCCGGGAAACCGGGGAGCTGTTTTTT. The full variable domain, rest sourced from reference TRBV5-4 and TRBJ2-2, is ETGVTQSPTHLIKTRGQQVTLRCSSQSGHNTVSWYQQALGQGPQFIFQYYREEENGRGNFPPRFSGLQFPNYSSELNVNALELDDSALYLCASSRETGELFFGEGSRLTVL.

This clonotype occurred a few times. V is TRBV4-2 and J is TRBJ2-7; unclear D gene. Trimming took 2 bases from V and 4 from J, leaving 12 bases between them. The CDR3 length is 14 residues. CDR1 is LGHNA and CDR2 is YNFKEQ in the germline V gene. CDR3 nucleotide sequence: TGTGCCAGCAGCCAACCCGGTTATACTTACGAGCAGTACTTC. Amino acid sequence: CASSQPGYTYEQYF.

CDR3 in amino acids: CATSRVAPGGTGYGYTF. CDR3 coding DNA: TGTGCCACCAGCAGAGTTGCCCCAGGGGGAACGGGCTATGGCTACACCTTC. V gene TRBV15 combines with J gene TRBJ1-2, with 7 positions matching TRBD1. The CDR3 has 17 residues. Germline CDR1 LNHNV, CDR2 YYDKDF (reference sequence). V shed 1 base and J 4 bases; nucleotides not matched to a gene: 12.

As regards this clonotype: An end of the junction does not agree with germline; a read error may underlie this. The chain combines TRBV14 with TRBJ2-7; possibly TRBD2 for D (5 bases). Germline assignment: CDR1 SGHDN and CDR2 FVKESK. There are 13 residues in the CDR3. CDR3 DNA sequence: TGTGCCAGCAGCCAAGACCAGACTACGAGGCAGTGCTTC. This codes for CASSQDQTTRQCF.

This clonotype has ten or more counts. V usage is TRBV7-2 and J usage is TRBJ1-2, with 8 bases lining up with TRBD1. The germline gives CDR1 SGHTA, CDR2 FQGNSA. This CDR3 contains 16 residues. The J segment lost 6 bases and the V segment lost 0 bases, leaving 9 bases of the junction unmatched. The CDR3: CASSLARRGRRDGYTF. CDR3 DNA: TGTGCCAGCAGCTTAGCGCGCAGGGGGCGGAGAGATGGCTACACCTTC. Full variable domain (outside the CDR3, taken from reference TRBV7-2 and TRBJ1-2): GAGVSQSPSNKVTEKGKDVELRCDPISGHTALYWYRQSLGQGLEFLIYFQGNSAPDKSGLPSDRFSAERTGGSVSTLTIQRTQQEDSAVYLCASSLARRGRRDGYTFGSGTRLTVV.

CDR3 DNA: TGTGCCAGCAGTTTCTTCGGGAGTAAAGAGACCCAGTACTTC. Translation: CASSFFGSKETQYF. The genes are TRBV27 and TRBJ2-5, with D possibly matching TRBD2 (6 bases). Trimming removed 3 bases at V and 3 bases at J, with 11 bases between. The CDR3 has 14 residues. Germline CDR1 and CDR2: MNHEY and SMNVEV (reference sequence).

The chain's CDR3 is CASSPRTGVTYEQYF. The CDR3 DNA reads as TGTGCCAGCTCACCCAGGACAGGTGTAACCTACGAGCAGTACTTC. V gene TRBV18 combines with J gene TRBJ2-7; TRBD1 aligns across 7 bases. Trimming took 3 bases from V and 2 from J; bases not matched to a gene: 7. The CDR3 length is 15 residues. Germline values: CDR1 KGHSH, CDR2 LQKENI.

This clonotype was picked up many times. The chain is built from TRBV7-8 and TRBJ2-5; 9 nucleotides align to TRBD2. This CDR3 contains 15 residues. Germline CDR1 and CDR2: SGHVS and FQNEAQ. V was clipped by 3 bases and J by 2 bases; unmatched bases: 4. The CDR3 reads CASSFGREGQETQYF. For the CDR3, the DNA is TGTGCCAGCAGCTTTGGGCGGGAGGGACAAGAGACCCAGTACTTC. Full variable domain (rest looked up from reference TRBV7-8 and TRBJ2-5): GAGVSQSPRYKVAKRGQDVALRCDPISGHVSLFWYQQALGQGPEFLTYFQNEAQLDKSGLPSDRFFAERPEGSVSTLKIQRTQQEDSAVYLCASSFGREGQETQYFGPGTRLLVL.

This clonotype has just a few counts. V gene TRBV29-1 combines with J gene TRBJ2-7; tentatively, D is TRBD2 (6 bases). The CDR3 contains 14 residues. Germline V lookup: CDR1 SQVTM, CDR2 ANQGSEA. V lost 6 bases to trimming and J lost 0 bases, with 15 bases between them. The CDR3 DNA reads as TGCAGCGTCCTTGAATGGGGAGGCTCCTACGAGCAGTACTTC. Its translation is CSVLEWGGSYEQYF.